These 13 T cell receptor beta chains came from one sample sequenced in a study of T cells in localized non-small cell lung cancer. Method: immunoSEQ multiplex PCR; TCRdb's copy keeps in-frame clones and lacks some. Among 17,000 or so clones listed, about 83% were seen once. The specimen was peripheral blood, collected before any cancer treatment. The receptors were sampled from a male donor at least 60 years old with stage III lung adenocarcinoma.

This chain connects TRBV28 to TRBJ1-2, with TRBD1 matching 11 bases. The CDR3 has 15 amino acids. J lost 8 bases, V lost 11 bases, and 16 bases had no gene match. Germline CDR1 and CDR2: MDHEN and SYDVKM. CDR3 nucleotides: TGTGCCGGCTCGGGGGCCGGGACAGGGGGGCGCGGCTACACCTTC. It is translated as CAGSGAGTGGRGYTF.

The V and J genes are TRBV6-1 and TRBJ2-1, with a possible D match to TRBD2 (7 bases). Trimming stripped 4 bases from V and 6 bases from J, with 13 bases between. Germline CDR1 MNHNS, CDR2 SASEGT. CDR3 length equals 14 residues. Here the CDR3 reads CASSVWGGPNEQFF. CDR3 DNA sequence: TGTGCCAGCAGTGTTTGGGGGGGGCCCAATGAGCAGTTCTTC.

CDR3 loop: CASSPRLGGDEKLFF. The DNA of the CDR3 is TGTGCCAGCAGCCCTCGATTGGGTGGAGATGAAAAACTGTTTTTT. V usage is TRBV9 and J usage is TRBJ1-4; no reliable D call. CDR1 and CDR2 from the germline V gene are SGDLS and YYNGEE. The CDR3 is made up of 15 amino acids. Trimming took 4 bases from V and 6 from J, leaving 16 bases between them. Together with reference TRBV9 and TRBJ1-4, the CDR3 gives the full variable domain: DSGVTQTPKHLITATGQRVTLRCSPRSGDLSVYWYQQSLDQGLQFLIQYYNGEERAKGNILERFSAQQFPDLHSELNLSSLELGDSALYFCASSPRLGGDEKLFFGSGTQLSVL.

The chain combines TRBV6-6 with TRBJ1-2; D is uncertain. V shed 5 bases and J shed 8 bases, with 12 bases lying between them. This CDR3 has 12 residues. In germline, CDR1 is MNHNY, CDR2 SVGAGI (reference sequence). CDR3 nucleotides: TGTGCCAGCAGTCCTCGTGGGGTAGGCTACACCTTC. Its translation is CASSPRGVGYTF.

CDR3 bases: TGTGCCTGGACGTCGGCAGGTACCTACGAGCAGTACTTC. It specifies CAWTSAGTYEQYF. This chain joins TRBV30 and TRBJ2-7; D is unclear. This CDR3 is 13 amino acids long. Germline-derived CDR1 and CDR2 are GTSNPN and SVGIG (reference sequence). Trimming shortened V by 4 bases and J by 2 bases, and 12 bases separated the two germline ends.

V usage is TRBV29-1 and J usage is TRBJ1-4; no definite D call. This CDR3 comprises 12 residues. V was shortened by 6 bases and J by 5 bases, with 10 bases between the two germline ends. Germline CDR1 and CDR2: SQVTM and ANQGSEA. CDR3 in amino acids: CSVREDNEKLFF. CDR3 in DNA: TGCAGCGTGCGGGAAGACAATGAAAAACTGTTTTTT.

The V call is TRBV5-4, the J call TRBJ2-5; TRBD1 matches at 9 bases. V shed 4 bases, J shed 1 base, and the junction held 2 bases outside the gene matches. CDR3 size: 14 residues. Germline CDR1 is SGHNT and CDR2 is YYREEE (reference sequence). The DNA of the CDR3 is TGTGCCAGCAGCACGGGACAGGGCCAAGAGACCCAGTACTTC. This codes for CASSTGQGQETQYF.

The rearrangement uses TRBV2 and TRBJ1-5; TRBD1 aligns across 10 bases. Germline CDR1 is SNHLY and CDR2 is FYNNEI. V shed 7 bases, J shed 2 bases, and the junction held 2 bases outside the gene matches. The CDR3 spans 14 residues. CDR3 sequence reads: CASKGTGGNQPQHF. CDR3 nucleotide sequence: TGTGCCAGCAAAGGGACAGGGGGCAATCAGCCCCAGCATTTT.

This clone was counted a single time. CDR3 amino acids: CSVGVGHYEQYF. The CDR3 nucleotides read TGCAGCGTTGGAGTAGGCCACTACGAGCAGTACTTC. This rearrangement joins TRBV29-1 to TRBJ2-7; no reliable D call. With 4 bases removed from V and 3 bases from J, the gap between germline ends came to 10 bases. The CDR3 runs to 12 residues. CDR1 and CDR2 from the germline V gene are SQVTM and ANQGSEA.

This chain uses TRBV4-1 with TRBJ2-7; 12 bases are shared with TRBD2. Germline values: CDR1 MGHRA, CDR2 YSYEKL. After removal of 0 bases from V and 2 bases from J, the junction contained 8 bases not matched to a gene. The CDR3 length is 18 residues. The CDR3 is CASSQDPPASGGAYEQYF. Here the CDR3 DNA reads TGCGCCAGCAGCCAAGATCCCCCCGCTAGCGGGGGGGCCTACGAGCAGTACTTC.

This clone was seen more than once but under ten times. V is TRBV6-1 and J is TRBJ2-2; the match to TRBD2 covers 11 bases. Trimming at V came to 2 bases and at J to 3 bases, leaving 8 bases not matched to a gene. From germline, CDR1 is MNHNS and CDR2 SASEGT. This CDR3 spans 18 amino acids. CDR3 residues: CASSESGASGGYTGELFF. In DNA form, the CDR3 reads TGTGCCAGCAGTGAAAGTGGGGCTAGCGGGGGGTACACCGGGGAGCTGTTTTTT.

The V and J genes are TRBV5-6 and TRBJ1-4, with no clear D. CDR1 is SGHDT, CDR2 YYEEEE, per germline. This CDR3 region has 11 residues. V was trimmed by 0 bases and J by 6 bases, leaving 0 bases between them. CDR3 loop: CASSLDEKLFF. The CDR3, as DNA: TGTGCCAGCAGCTTGGATGAAAAACTGTTTTTT. Based on the CDR3 plus reference TRBV5-6 and TRBJ1-4, the full variable domain is DAGVTQSPTHLIKTRGQQVTLRCSPKSGHDTVSWYQQALGQGPQFIFQYYEEEERQRGNFPDRFSGHQFPNYSSELNVNALLLGDSALYLCASSLDEKLFFGSGTQLSVL.

CDR3 DNA: TGTGCCAGCAGCGTAGGACAGCAAACGGGCGGCTACACCTTC. Amino acid sequence: CASSVGQQTGGYTF. The chain combines TRBV9 with TRBJ1-2; a weak D match, TRBD1 (5 bases). Germline CDR1 reads SGDLS; CDR2 reads YYNGEE. The V end lost 0 bases, the J end lost 8 bases, and 14 bases lay between the germline ends. This CDR3 is built from 14 residues. Full variable domain (remainder filled in from reference TRBV9 and TRBJ1-2): DSGVTQTPKHLITATGQRVTLRCSPRSGDLSVYWYQQSLDQGLQFLIQYYNGEERAKGNILERFSAQQFPDLHSELNLSSLELGDSALYFCASSVGQQTGGYTFGSGTRLTVV.